Below are 14 T cell receptor beta chains sequenced from a single sample in a study of T cell responses to AZD1222 COVID-19 vaccine. The method was immunoSEQ multiplex PCR; TCRdb's version includes in-frame clones alone and lacks a portion of them. The table has over 120,000 clones, roughly nine tenths seen once. Sequences were derived from peripheral blood, sampled 28 days after the second AZD1222 dose. The receptors come from an adult who received the AZD1222 COVID-19 vaccine.

The J gene is TRBJ2-3, the V gene TRBV4-1; D tentatively reads TRBD1 or TRBD2 (5 bases each). V lost 1 base to trimming and J lost 4 bases, with 12 bases between them. This CDR3 contains 15 residues. Germline V gives CDR1 MGHRA, CDR2 YSYEKL. In DNA form, the CDR3 reads TGCGCCAGCAGCCAAGGGGGGATAACAGCAGATACGCAGTATTTT. This codes for CASSQGGITADTQYF.

The chain couples TRBV27 to TRBJ2-7; TRBD2 matches at 13 bases. Looked up from germline, CDR1 is MNHEY and CDR2 is SMNVEV (reference sequence). The CDR3 runs 17 residues. The V segment lost 3 bases and the J segment 6 bases; nucleotides outside the gene matches: 11. The DNA for the CDR3 is TGTGCCAGCAGTTTTACTAGCGGGAGGGCCGGATTTGGCGAGCAGTACTTC. Amino acids: CASSFTSGRAGFGEQYF.

This clone was picked up one time. The chain combines TRBV7-2 with TRBJ2-7, with TRBD2 matching over 8 bases. Germline CDR1 and CDR2: SGHTA and FQGNSA. The CDR3 is 15 amino acids. J lost 2 bases, V lost 3 bases, and 6 bases had no gene match. As DNA, the CDR3 is TGTGCCAGCAGCTTTTCGGGACTAGAGGCCTACGAGCAGTACTTC. It specifies CASSFSGLEAYEQYF.

This clone turned up a few times. The chain carries TRBV5-6 and TRBJ1-2, with TRBD1 identical over 9 bases. The V segment lost 4 bases and the J segment 2 bases; nucleotides outside the gene matches: 6. The CDR3 has 15 residues. In germline, CDR1 is SGHDT, CDR2 YYEEEE. CDR3 region: CASSPPGTGNYGYTF. The CDR3 DNA is TGTGCCAGCAGCCCCCCCGGGACAGGGAACTATGGCTACACCTTC.

The rearrangement links TRBV30 to TRBJ1-2, with 7 bases lining up with TRBD1. CDR1 is GTSNPN and CDR2 is SVGIG in the germline V gene (reference sequence). Losses at the gene ends were 0 bases for V and 8 bases for J; bases not matched to a gene: 6. This CDR3 contains 13 residues. The CDR3 DNA sequence: TGTGCCTGGAGTGTAGTCCAGGGGGGCGGCTACACCTTC. Protein: CAWSVVQGGGYTF.

The V and J genes are TRBV12-3 or TRBV12-4 and TRBJ1-1; D is unresolved. The V gene lost 7 bases and the J gene lost 2 bases, with 11 bases spanning the gap. The CDR3 has 13 amino acids. This chain's CDR3 is CASTGTENTEAFF. DNA of the CDR3: TGTGCCAGCACCGGAACAGAAAACACTGAAGCTTTCTTT.

The chain has TRBV10-3 and TRBJ1-1; unclear D gene. Germline CDR1 ENHRY, CDR2 SYGVKD. V lost 0 bases to trimming and J lost 1 base, with 9 bases between them. This CDR3 is built from 15 residues. CDR3 in amino acids: CAISESRVRNTEAFF. DNA for the CDR3: TGTGCCATCAGTGAGTCGCGAGTCCGGAACACTGAAGCTTTCTTT.

The chain is built from TRBV11-3 and TRBJ2-7; 8 nucleotides agree with TRBD1. The germline V gene encodes CDR1 SGHNT and CDR2 YENEEA. With 2 bases clipped from V and 5 bases from J, the junction kept 5 bases outside the gene matches. The CDR3 is made up of 14 amino acids. For the CDR3, the DNA is TGTGCCAGCAGCTTATCTTACAGGGGGAACGAGCAGTACTTC. Protein product: CASSLSYRGNEQYF. The full variable domain, its missing parts supplied by reference TRBV11-3 and TRBJ2-7, is EAGVVQSPRYKIIEKKQPVAFWCNPISGHNTLYWYLQNLGQGPELLIRYENEEAVDDSQLPKDRFSAERLKGVDSTLKIQPAELGDSAVYLCASSLSYRGNEQYFGPGTRLTVT.

The rearrangement joins TRBV19 to TRBJ1-1; 8 nucleotides agree with TRBD1. This CDR3 spans 13 amino acids. The germline V gene encodes CDR1 LNHDA and CDR2 SQIVND (reference sequence). Trimming cost V 6 bases and J 4 bases; bases outside gene matches: 4. The CDR3 DNA reads as TGTGCCAGTAGGACAGGGGCGCTCACTGAAGCTTTCTTT. This translates into CASRTGALTEAFF.

The CDR3 loop is CASGLIGQAYGYTF. CDR3 bases: TGTGCTAGTGGTTTGATCGGCCAGGCCTATGGCTACACCTTC. The chain uses TRBV12-5 and TRBJ1-2, with D unresolved. This CDR3 is 14 amino acids long. Per germline, CDR1 LGHNT and CDR2 FRNRAP. V was trimmed by 2 bases and J by 4 bases, leaving 11 bases between them.

CDR3 DNA: TGTGCCAGCTCACCAAGGACAGACTCACCCCTCCACTTT. Translation gives CASSPRTDSPLHF. The rearrangement uses TRBV18 and TRBJ1-6, with D perhaps TRBD1 (6 bases). The CDR3 has 13 residues. V lost 2 bases, J lost 10 bases, and 9 bases lay in between. Germline lookup yields CDR1 KGHSH and CDR2 LQKENI.

As DNA, the CDR3 is TGTGCCAGCAGCTTAGGGAGGGAAGGAGGATATAGCAATCAGCCCCAGCATTTT. It encodes CASSLGREGGYSNQPQHF. V gene TRBV11-2 combines with J gene TRBJ1-5; D remains unclear. Germline V gene data show CDR1 as SGHAT and CDR2 as FQNNGV. V was shortened by 1 base and J by 0 bases, with 16 bases between the two germline ends. The CDR3 covers 18 residues.

This sequence joins TRBV9 and TRBJ2-1, with TRBD2 identical over 13 bases. The CDR3 consists of 15 residues. Germline CDR1 is SGDLS and CDR2 is YYNGEE. V lost 0 bases to trimming and J lost 9 bases; unmatched junction nucleotides: 3. The DNA for the CDR3 is TGTGCCAGCAGCGTAGGAGGGACTAGCGGGATTGAGCAGTTCTTC. Translation gives CASSVGGTSGIEQFF.

The chain carries TRBV7-9 and TRBJ2-1; D is uncertain. CDR3 length: 15 residues. Trimming stripped 2 bases from V and 3 bases from J, with 11 bases between. Germline V CDR1 and CDR2: SEHNR, FQNEAQ (reference sequence). The CDR3 spells CASSLIPALYNEQFF. In nucleotides, the CDR3 is TGTGCCAGCAGCTTAATACCGGCCCTCTACAATGAGCAGTTCTTC.